A single sample gave rise to the 22 T cell receptor beta chains below, sequenced in a study of shared clonotypes between healthy human individuals. The table came from immunoSEQ multiplex PCR; TCRdb's copy has only in-frame clones and leaves some out. The sample lists roughly 1 million clones; 65% to 80% were seen once. Source material: memory CD4+ T cells sorted from blood. Subset defined: CD45RA-negative fraction. Receptor source: a man aged 18 to 30 in good health.

This clone has more than one count but fewer than ten. This chain joins TRBV5-8 and TRBJ2-4; 13 bases are shared with TRBD2. The CDR3 contains 16 residues. Germline V gives CDR1 SGHTS, CDR2 YDEGEE. Losses at the gene ends were 4 bases for V and 2 bases for J; bases not matched to a gene: 3. CDR3 residues: CASSQGLAGTKNIQYF. The CDR3 DNA sequence: TGTGCCAGCAGCCAGGGACTAGCGGGGACCAAAAACATTCAGTACTTC.

Concerning this clone: At one of its ends the junction is not consistent with the germline gene, which may arise from a read error. The rearrangement uses TRBV7-7 and TRBJ2-7, with 12 bases that match TRBD2. The length of the CDR3 is 15 residues. Germline CDR1 is SSHAT and CDR2 is FNYEAQ (reference sequence). The CDR3 loop reads CASSLGLAGPYEQYF. The DNA for the CDR3 is TGTGCTAGCAGCTTAGGACTAGCGGGACCCTACGAGCAGTACTTC. The full variable domain, its missing parts supplied by reference TRBV7-7 and TRBJ2-7, is GAGVSQSPRYKVTKRGQDVTLRCDPISSHATLYWYQQALGQGPEFLTYFNYEAQPDKSGLPSDRFSAERPEGSISTLTIQRTEQRDSAMYRCASSLGLAGPYEQYFGPGTRLTVT.

V is TRBV5-1 and J is TRBJ2-7; TRBD1 aligns across 8 bases. From germline, CDR1 is SGHRS and CDR2 YFSETQ. V shed 0 bases and J 0 bases; nucleotides not matched to a gene: 5. The CDR3 runs to 16 residues. The CDR3 coding sequence is TGCGCCAGCAGCTTGGCCGGGGGACAGGTCTCCTACGAGCAGTACTTC. The encoded protein is CASSLAGGQVSYEQYF.

On this clone: The same CDR3 arises from other DNA sequences in this sample as well. The chain joins TRBV9 to TRBJ2-7; TRBD2 matches 8 bases. V lost 1 base to trimming and J lost 3 bases; unmatched junction nucleotides: 6. From germline, CDR1 is SGDLS and CDR2 YYNGEE. This CDR3 is built from 15 residues. The CDR3 coding sequence is TGTGCCAGCAGCGTAAGTTCCAGCGGGAGCTACGAGCAGTACTTC. Its protein product is CASSVSSSGSYEQYF.

The chain links TRBV6-1 to TRBJ2-5, with 7 bases lining up with TRBD2. The ends lost 6 bases at V and 2 bases at J; junction bases unmatched: 6. Germline CDR1 and CDR2: MNHNS and SASEGT. This CDR3 region has 14 residues. The CDR3 is CASSPGGGQETQYF. For the CDR3, the DNA is TGTGCCAGCAGCCCGGGGGGTGGGCAAGAGACCCAGTACTTC.

The chain has TRBV19 and TRBJ2-5; tentative D call: TRBD1 (6 bases). V was cut by 6 bases and J by 5 bases, with 13 bases left in between. The CDR3 length is 13 residues. CDR1 LNHDA and CDR2 SQIVND come from the germline V gene (reference sequence). In nucleotides, the CDR3 is TGTGCCAGTAGCCCAGGGGCCGCGGAGACCCAGTACTTC. Its protein product is CASSPGAAETQYF.

The rearrangement links TRBV7-8 to TRBJ1-2; D is undetermined. The CDR3 covers 14 residues. The germline gives CDR1 SGHVS, CDR2 FQNEAQ. V was clipped by 5 bases and J by 5 bases, with 15 bases between them. CDR3 sequence (DNA): TGTGCCAGCAGCCCCGGGGAGGGATGGTATGGCTACACCTTC. Amino acids: CASSPGEGWYGYTF.

This rearrangement joins TRBV5-1 to TRBJ2-3; TRBD1 or TRBD2 may be the D gene (5 bases each). Germline assignment: CDR1 SGHRS and CDR2 YFSETQ. The germline V and J ends were trimmed by 4 bases and 4 bases, with 22 bases remaining between them. The CDR3 consists of 17 residues. CDR3 protein: CASSVGITGLTADTQYF. Written as DNA, the CDR3 is TGCGCCAGCAGCGTGGGAATCACAGGACTCACGGCAGATACGCAGTATTTT.

DNA for the CDR3: TGTGCCAGCAGCCCTGAGGGACCTCCGAAAGGGTCGGCTTTCTTT. It yields the protein CASSPEGPPKGSAFF. The rearrangement uses TRBV7-2 and TRBJ1-1; D perhaps matches TRBD1 (5 bases). V gave up 5 bases and J gave up 11 bases, with 24 bases separating them. Germline CDR1 SGHTA, CDR2 FQGNSA. The CDR3 runs 15 residues.

This chain uses TRBV2 with TRBJ2-3; possibly TRBD1 or TRBD2 for D (5 bases each). The CDR3 contains 14 residues. Trimming pared 3 bases from V and 6 bases from J, leaving 13 bases between. The germline V gene encodes CDR1 SNHLY and CDR2 FYNNEI. CDR3 DNA: TGTGCCAGCAGTGAGGGGCTAGCTGCGGATACGCAGTATTTT. Translated, it gives CASSEGLAADTQYF.

This clone was found many times. The V and J genes are TRBV14 and TRBJ1-5, with D perhaps matching TRBD1 (5 bases). The CDR3 spans 13 residues. The V gene lost 4 bases and the J gene lost 1 base, with 5 bases spanning the gap. CDR1 is SGHDN, CDR2 FVKESK, per germline. The CDR3 loop reads CASSRGSNQPQHF. The CDR3 DNA sequence: TGTGCCAGCAGCCGGGGGAGCAATCAGCCCCAGCATTTT.

The V and J genes are TRBV2 and TRBJ1-6; no definite D call. Per germline, CDR1 SNHLY and CDR2 FYNNEI. V dropped 10 bases and J dropped 7 bases, with 17 bases sitting between them. The CDR3 contains 14 residues. This chain's CDR3 is CATTLIEQNSPLHF. For the CDR3, the DNA is TGTGCCACCACCCTAATCGAACAGAATTCACCCCTCCACTTT.

In its sample, this clone was seen a few times. V and J are TRBV6-1 and TRBJ2-3; D not resolved. CDR1 and CDR2 from the germline V gene are MNHNS and SASEGT. Deletions cut 7 bases from V and 0 bases from J, with 8 bases between. The CDR3 spans 13 residues. The CDR3 nucleotides read TGTGCCAGCAAATGGGATAGCACAGATACGCAGTATTTT. It encodes CASKWDSTDTQYF.

The gene calls are TRBV14 and TRBJ2-1, with D tentatively TRBD1 or TRBD2 (6 bases each). This CDR3 is built from 18 residues. Trimming cost V 4 bases and J 7 bases, with 26 bases left between them. Germline CDR1 and CDR2: SGHDN and FVKESK. The CDR3 reads CASSRSGYRGEKRNEQFF. The CDR3 region has the DNA TGTGCCAGCAGCCGATCCGGATATAGGGGGGAGAAGAGGAATGAGCAGTTCTTC.

The V call is TRBV6-5, the J call TRBJ1-5; D remains ambiguous. Trimming took off 8 bases at V and 4 bases at J, with 12 bases between the two ends. CDR1 and CDR2 from the germline V gene are MNHEY and SVGAGI. The CDR3 covers 13 residues. The CDR3, as DNA: TGTGCCAGCCGGGGAGTGGGGAATCAGCCCCAGCATTTT. Translated: CASRGVGNQPQHF.

V gene TRBV19 combines with J gene TRBJ2-6, with D perhaps matching TRBD1 or TRBD2 (5 bases each). The CDR3 has 16 residues. The ends were cut back, 5 bases at V and 0 bases at J, with 11 bases in the middle. Germline-derived CDR1 and CDR2 are LNHDA and SQIVND (reference sequence). The CDR3 protein is CASSSGRTSGANVLTF. CDR3 coding DNA: TGTGCCAGTAGTTCGGGGCGGACCTCTGGGGCCAACGTCCTGACTTTC.

Worth noting for this clone: It may be a read error: a sequence one base away is much more abundant. The same CDR3 also results from other DNA sequences found in this sample. V gene TRBV5-1 combines with J gene TRBJ2-2, with D hard to call. V gave up 0 bases and J gave up 4 bases, with 4 bases separating them. Germline loops: CDR1 SGHRS, CDR2 YFSETQ. This CDR3 is built from 13 residues. CDR3 sequence: CASSLGVTGELFF. CDR3 in DNA: TGCGCCAGCAGCTTGGGGGTCACCGGGGAGCTGTTTTTT.

This CDR3 is CASRPPTGEATEAFF. DNA for the CDR3: TGTGCCAGCAGACCGCCGACAGGGGAGGCCACTGAAGCTTTCTTT. This chain links TRBV5-4 with TRBJ1-1; 8 nucleotides align to TRBD1. The CDR3 loop spans 15 amino acids. Germline V gene sequence: CDR1 SGHNT, CDR2 YYREEE (reference sequence). Losses at the gene ends were 5 bases for V and 4 bases for J; bases not matched to a gene: 10.

This clone appeared a single time. V usage is TRBV6-5 and J usage is TRBJ2-5; 12 bases map to TRBD2. This CDR3 has 15 amino acids. Germline values: CDR1 MNHEY, CDR2 SVGAGI. Losses at the gene ends were 4 bases for V and 5 bases for J; bases not matched to a gene: 5. The CDR3 DNA follows: TGTGCCAGCAGTTCTAGCGGGGGGGCCGCGGAGACCCAGTACTTC. Amino acids: CASSSSGGAAETQYF.

Regarding this clone: Relative to the germline gene, one junction end is altered; a read error may explain this. V is TRBV6-4 and J is TRBJ2-2; a possible D gene is TRBD2 (5 bases). Germline CDR1 is MRHNA and CDR2 is SNTAGT. This CDR3 comprises 14 residues. The CDR3 DNA reads TGTGCCAGCAGGGACTTCCAAGTTCCCGGGGAGCTGTTTTTT. Protein sequence: CASRDFQVPGELFF.

V usage is TRBV19 and J usage is TRBJ2-7; weak D call: TRBD2 (5 bases). In germline, CDR1 is LNHDA, CDR2 SQIVND (reference sequence). This CDR3 contains 16 residues. The V and J ends lost 3 bases and 2 bases respectively, with 17 bases between them. Here the CDR3 DNA reads TGTGCCAGTAGTATGTCGGGGTCCCTAGAGACCTACGAGCAGTACTTC. It specifies CASSMSGSLETYEQYF.

V and J are TRBV29-1 and TRBJ2-7, with D perhaps TRBD1 (6 bases). The CDR3 is made up of 11 amino acids. Trimming shortened V by 7 bases and J by 4 bases, and 11 bases separated the two germline ends. Germline CDR1 SQVTM, CDR2 ANQGSEA. CDR3 loop: CSAAQGYEQYF. The DNA for the CDR3 is TGCAGCGCCGCCCAGGGGTACGAGCAGTACTTC.